These T cell receptor beta chains were read from a single sample in a study of T cell repertoires in cytomegalovirus infection. In TCRdb, the reads were re-called with MiXCR into one record per CDR3 protein. The repertoire holds around 130,000 distinct CDR3 sequences, with 8% to 9% as singletons. The sequenced sample consisted of PBMCs. The receptors shown here come from a human donor in good health (CMV status not recorded). Some clones in this sample may be carry-over from other donors' samples. CDR3s include the opening cysteine and the closing phenylalanine or tryptophan. A D gene is named only where the DNA matches it firmly. Clone size is shown for a subset of rows, as once, few, many or a class of expanded clone.

d_call	clone_size	j_call	v_call	cdr3_nt	cdr3_aa
.	many	TRBJ2-6	TRBV12-3/TRBV12-4	TGTGCCAGCAAGATCTCTGGGGCCAACGTCCTGACTTTC	CASKISGANVLTF
.	many	TRBJ2-1	TRBV2	TGTGCCAGCAGAACCTTAGGGGGTTTGCTCTACAATGAGCAGTTCTTC	CASRTLGGLLYNEQFF
.	.	TRBJ2-1	TRBV15	TGTGCCACCAGCAGGCCCTACAATGAGCAGTTCTTC	CATSRPYNEQFF
.	few	TRBJ2-3	TRBV6-5	TGTGCCAGCAGTGACGCCACATTCACAGATACGCAGTATTTT	CASSDATFTDTQYF
.	many	TRBJ2-7	TRBV6-6	TGTGCCAGCAGCTACCTTTCGAGCGAGCAGTACTTC	CASSYLSSEQYF
.	.	TRBJ1-1	TRBV5-1	TGCGCCAAGACTGAAGCTTTCTTT	CAKTEAFF
.	few	TRBJ1-1	TRBV7-3	TGTGCCAGCAGCTTAGTTCGACGGATGAACATGAACACTGAAGCTTTCTTT	CASSLVRRMNMNTEAFF
TRBD2	many	TRBJ2-5	TRBV19	TGTGCCAGTAGTATAGGTAGCGGGGGTGGGGAGACCCAGTACTTC	CASSIGSGGGETQYF
.	many	TRBJ2-7	TRBV10-3	TGTGCCATTCCTTACTCCGGGACGGATCCCATAAGGGACGAGCAGTACTTC	CAIPYSGTDPIRDEQYF
TRBD1	many	TRBJ2-7	TRBV28	TGTGCCACCGCCGACAGGGCTAACCCGGACGAGCAGTACTTC	CATADRANPDEQYF
.	many	TRBJ2-4	TRBV6-6	TGTGCCAGCCGGGACATCGGCAAAAACATTCAGTACTTC	CASRDIGKNIQYF
.	few	TRBJ2-7	TRBV11-2	TGTGCCAGCAGCTTAACAGGGAACTCCTACGAGCAGTACTTC	CASSLTGNSYEQYF
.	many	TRBJ1-1	TRBV7-2	TGTGCCAGCAGCGCCGGTGGGGGTAAGACTGAAGCTTTCTTT	CASSAGGGKTEAFF
TRBD1	many	TRBJ1-5	TRBV7-2	TGTGCCAGCAGCCGCAGGGGGCAGGCAGCCAATCAGCCCCAGCATTTT	CASSRRGQAANQPQHF
.	.	TRBJ1-5	TRBV23-1	TGCGCCAGCAGTCCAAGGACCAAATCCCACCCCCCCAATCAGCCCCAGCATTTT	CASSPRTKSHPPNQPQHF